This T cell receptor (beta chain) emerged from a study of shared clonotypes between healthy human individuals. Study-wide results and limits: Non-shared clonotypes had lower generation probabilities than those shared by all four donors. The study found about 5.1% of naive CD4 clonotypes shared across a handful of donors.

Between the trimmed V and J ends, which lost 7 bases and 1 base, there was a span of 16 bases. The CDR3 is made up of 15 amino acids. The germline V gene has CDR1 MNHEY and CDR2 SMNVEV (reference sequence). For this clone: Its antigen remains unknown.

Using immunoSEQ multiplex PCR, the repertoire was profiled, and TCRdb retains in-frame clones only, with some absent. The data show approximately 2.5 million clones, about 92% seen once. Researchers partitioned CD4+ cells into CD45RA+ naive and CD45RA-negative memory subsets. The source material was naive CD4+ T cells sorted from blood. Specified subset: CD45RA+ positively selected. The rearrangement joins TRBV27 to TRBJ1-2, with D possibly matching TRBD1 (5 bases). This TCR was recovered from a man aged 18 to 35 in good health. CDR3 coding DNA: TGTGCCAGCATCCCAAACGGGGGAAGTAACTATGGCTACACCTTC. Residues: CASIPNGGSNYGYTF.